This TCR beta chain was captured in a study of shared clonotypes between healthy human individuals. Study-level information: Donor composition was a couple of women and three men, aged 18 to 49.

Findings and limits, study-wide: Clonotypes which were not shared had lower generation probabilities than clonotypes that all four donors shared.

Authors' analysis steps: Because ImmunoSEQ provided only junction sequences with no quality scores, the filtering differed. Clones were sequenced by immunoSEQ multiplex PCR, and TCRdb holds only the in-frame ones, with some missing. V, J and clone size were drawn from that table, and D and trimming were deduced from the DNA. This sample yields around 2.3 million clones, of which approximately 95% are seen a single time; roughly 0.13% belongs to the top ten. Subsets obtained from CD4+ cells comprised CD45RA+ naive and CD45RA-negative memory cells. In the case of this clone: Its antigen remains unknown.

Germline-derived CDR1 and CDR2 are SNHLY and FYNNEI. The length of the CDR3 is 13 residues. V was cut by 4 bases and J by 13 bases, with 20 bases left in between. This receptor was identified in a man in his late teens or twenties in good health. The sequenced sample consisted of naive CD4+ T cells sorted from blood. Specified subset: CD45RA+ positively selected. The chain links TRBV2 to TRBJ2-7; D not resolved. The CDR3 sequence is CASSASIADPRYF. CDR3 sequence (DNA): TGTGCCAGCAGTGCGTCTATAGCAGATCCGCGATACTTC.